A selection of T cell receptor beta chains follows, all from one sample in a study of tumor-infiltrating lymphocytes in primary liver carcinoma. TCRdb itself ran the multiplex PCR reads through MiXCR, one entry per CDR3 protein. Found here are about 99,000 distinct CDR3 sequences, about three quarters of them singletons; the top ten hold more than 8%. Specimen: liver tumor tissue from sampling region 5. These receptor sequences come from a woman aged 60-75 years with primary liver carcinoma and hepatitis B virus infection. The CDR3 runs from the conserved cysteine through the conserved F or W.

>14|TRBV6-6
CASSYDRADQLQHF
>15|TRBV5-1
CASSPSATDRETQYF
>15|TRBV2
CASGGLAGPQETQYF
>16|TRBV10-2
CASSVLHNIGSYEQYF
>14|TRBV24-1
CATSDDKGFHGYTF
>19|TRBV6-5
CASSYRSGTVATGANVLTF
>20|TRBV4-2
CASSPSVGGRKPASPHEQYF
>16|TRBV7-8
CASSMILAGTGYEQYF
>15|TRBV6-1
CASSSQLGVAYKQYF
>17|TRBV11-2
CASSPLPGQDGTGELFF
>14|TRBV11-2
CASSSQSSYGEQFF
>15|TRBV11-2
CARSLDPAGTYEQYF
>18|TRBV4-2
CASSQSYTTGTFKNIQYF
>16|TRBV7-8
CASSSTRVGSRQPQHF
>18|TRBV5-1
CASSPEGLAGNIYNEQLF